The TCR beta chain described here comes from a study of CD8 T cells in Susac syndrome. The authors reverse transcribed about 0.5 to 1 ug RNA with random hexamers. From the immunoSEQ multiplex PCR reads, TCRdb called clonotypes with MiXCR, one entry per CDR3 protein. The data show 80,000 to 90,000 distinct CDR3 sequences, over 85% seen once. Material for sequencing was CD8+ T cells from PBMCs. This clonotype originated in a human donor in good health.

The CDR3 loop is CASSEARGARASPLHF. DNA of the CDR3: TGTGCCAGCAGTGAAGCGCGGGGGGCGAGGGCTTCACCCCTCCACTTT. V and J are TRBV6-1 and TRBJ1-6; tentative D call: TRBD1 (6 bases). V lost 0 bases and J lost 9, with 15 bases in between. The CDR3 contains 16 residues. The germline V gene encodes CDR1 MNHNS and CDR2 SASEGT.